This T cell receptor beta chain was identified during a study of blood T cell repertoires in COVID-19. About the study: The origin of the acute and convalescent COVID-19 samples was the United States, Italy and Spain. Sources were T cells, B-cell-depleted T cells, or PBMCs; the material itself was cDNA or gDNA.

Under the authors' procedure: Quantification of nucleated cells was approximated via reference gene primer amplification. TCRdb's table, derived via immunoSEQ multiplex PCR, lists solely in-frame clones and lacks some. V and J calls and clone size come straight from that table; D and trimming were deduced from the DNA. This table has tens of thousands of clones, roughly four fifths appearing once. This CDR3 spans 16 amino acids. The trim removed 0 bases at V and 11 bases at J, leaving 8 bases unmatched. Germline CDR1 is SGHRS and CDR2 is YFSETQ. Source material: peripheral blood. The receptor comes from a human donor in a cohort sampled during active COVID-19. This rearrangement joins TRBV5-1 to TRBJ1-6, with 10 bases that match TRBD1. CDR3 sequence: CASSLETRDRGPPLHF. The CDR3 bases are TGCGCCAGCAGCTTGGAAACCCGGGACAGGGGTCCACCCCTCCACTTT.